This entry lists 19 T cell receptor beta chains sequenced from one sample in a study of T cell responses to AZD1222 COVID-19 vaccine. Assay used: immunoSEQ multiplex PCR; TCRdb lists only in-frame clones, some missing. The sample contains tens of thousands of clones, about 90% of which appear only once. The sequences come from peripheral blood, collected on day 0 of AZD1222 vaccination. Receptors originate from an adult in good health.

The chain carries TRBV18 and TRBJ2-2; 7 bases fit TRBD1. Per the germline V gene, CDR1 is KGHSH and CDR2 is LQKENI. This CDR3 comprises 16 residues. V trimming: 1 base; J trimming: 6 bases; junction bases outside the gene matches: 8. CDR3 in DNA: TGTGCCAGCTCACCACTGGAGACAGGGATCGCCGGGGAGCTGTTTTTT. Protein: CASSPLETGIAGELFF.

V is TRBV5-1 and J is TRBJ2-7, with D perhaps assigned TRBD1 or TRBD2 (5 bases each). CDR1 and CDR2 from the germline V gene are SGHRS and YFSETQ. The germline V and J ends were trimmed by 3 bases and 4 bases, with 14 bases remaining between them. The CDR3 runs 14 residues. CDR3 in amino acids: CASSSRDQNYEQYF. In nucleotides, the CDR3 is TGCGCCAGCAGCTCAAGGGACCAAAATTACGAGCAGTACTTC.

This chain joins TRBV5-4 and TRBJ1-6; tentatively, D is TRBD1 (5 bases). The V end was cut by 0 bases, the J end by 3 bases, with 16 bases between. Germline V gene lookup returns CDR1 SGHNT and CDR2 YYREEE (reference sequence). This CDR3 comprises 18 residues. CDR3 loop: CASSLATGAASYNSPLHF. The DNA for the CDR3 is TGTGCCAGCAGCTTGGCCACTGGGGCGGCGAGCTATAATTCACCCCTCCACTTT.

This chain joins TRBV18 and TRBJ1-2; D is undetermined. This CDR3 has 13 residues. CDR1 and CDR2 from the germline V gene are KGHSH and LQKENI. V lost 1 base to trimming and J lost 7 bases, with 10 bases between them. This CDR3 is CASSPRREGGYTF. The CDR3 nucleotides are TGTGCCAGCTCACCACGACGGGAGGGTGGCTACACCTTC.

The genes are TRBV7-6 and TRBJ2-1; TRBD2 matches 11 bases. With V trimmed by 6 bases and J by 4 bases, 5 bases remained unmatched. The germline V gene encodes CDR1 SGHVS and CDR2 FNYEAQ. CDR3 size: 15 residues. CDR3 amino acids: CASRGRLAGYNEQFF. The CDR3 DNA follows: TGTGCCAGCAGGGGAAGACTAGCGGGGTACAATGAGCAGTTCTTC.

The chain uses TRBV11-1 and TRBJ2-7; a possible D gene is TRBD1 (6 bases). This CDR3 spans 13 amino acids. Germline V gene sequence: CDR1 SGHAT, CDR2 FQDESV (reference sequence). V lost 3 bases and J 4 bases, leaving 10 bases between the germline ends. CDR3 nucleotide sequence: TGTGCCAGCAGCTTCCAAACAGGGTACGAGCAGTACTTC. Translating gives CASSFQTGYEQYF.

V usage is TRBV7-9 and J usage is TRBJ2-7; D is ambiguous. V was pared by 6 bases and J by 3 bases, with 12 bases between. Germline V lookup: CDR1 SEHNR, CDR2 FQNEAQ (reference sequence). The CDR3 totals 13 residues. The CDR3 loop reads CASRNGENYEQYF. The DNA of the CDR3 is TGTGCCAGCAGGAATGGAGAGAACTACGAGCAGTACTTC.

The gene calls are TRBV9 and TRBJ1-2, with D maybe TRBD1 (5 bases). V shed 0 bases and J shed 8 bases, with 17 bases lying between them. The CDR3 extends over 15 amino acids. Germline V CDR1 and CDR2: SGDLS, YYNGEE. This CDR3 reads CASSVAIGESGGYTF. DNA of the CDR3: TGTGCCAGCAGCGTAGCTATAGGGGAGTCTGGGGGCTACACCTTC.

The chain has TRBV5-1 and TRBJ1-1; no firm D call. V was trimmed by 0 bases and J by 6 bases, leaving 6 bases between them. CDR1 and CDR2 from the germline V gene are SGHRS and YFSETQ. This CDR3 has 12 residues. The CDR3 DNA sequence: TGCGCCAGCAGCTTGGCCAGCTCTGAAGCTTTCTTT. Its translation: CASSLASSEAFF. The whole variable domain, filled in from reference TRBV5-1 and TRBJ1-1, reads KAGVTQTPRYLIKTRGQQVTLSCSPISGHRSVSWYQQTPGQGLQFLFEYFSETQRNKGNFPGRFSGRQFSNSRSEMNVSTLELGDSALYLCASSLASSEAFFGQGTRLTVV.

This rearrangement joins TRBV5-5 to TRBJ1-4; no clear D gene. Trimming took off 2 bases at V and 0 bases at J, with 5 bases between the two ends. The CDR3 length is 14 residues. Germline lookup yields CDR1 SGHKS and CDR2 YYEKEE (reference sequence). The CDR3 reads CASSFSSTNEKLFF. Written as DNA, the CDR3 is TGTGCCAGCAGCTTTTCCTCAACTAATGAAAAACTGTTTTTT.

This clone was counted only a few times. The chain couples TRBV2 to TRBJ2-1, with TRBD1 matching over 11 bases. Germline V gives CDR1 SNHLY, CDR2 FYNNEI. The CDR3 is made up of 14 amino acids. V lost 6 bases to trimming and J lost 6 bases; unmatched junction nucleotides: 4. The CDR3 sequence is CASRVGTGGNEQFF. The DNA for the CDR3 is TGTGCCAGCAGAGTCGGGACAGGGGGCAATGAGCAGTTCTTC.

This clone was counted once. As DNA, the CDR3 is TGTGCCAGCTCCCGCACACAGGAGCCGAACACTGAAGCTTTCTTT. Protein: CASSRTQEPNTEAFF. The chain couples TRBV18 to TRBJ1-1; the D gene is possibly TRBD1 (5 bases). Germline V gene sequence: CDR1 KGHSH, CDR2 LQKENI. V dropped 6 bases and J dropped 1 base, with 15 bases sitting between them. This CDR3 has 15 residues.

V usage is TRBV2 and J usage is TRBJ1-3, with a weak D call TRBD1 (5 bases). V dropped 6 bases and J dropped 0 bases, with 9 bases sitting between them. Germline CDR1 SNHLY, CDR2 FYNNEI. The CDR3 runs to 14 residues. The CDR3 coding sequence is TGTGCCAGCAGCCGACAGAGCTCTGGAAACACCATATATTTT. Encoded protein: CASSRQSSGNTIYF.

The V call is TRBV29-1, the J call TRBJ1-2; D unclear. The V end was cut by 5 bases, the J end by 4 bases, with 11 bases between. The CDR3 covers 12 residues. The germline V gene has CDR1 SQVTM and CDR2 ANQGSEA. This chain's CDR3 is CSVWWASYGYTF. The CDR3, as DNA: TGCAGCGTTTGGTGGGCCTCCTATGGCTACACCTTC.

This rearrangement joins TRBV7-3 to TRBJ2-6; D gene ambiguous. Per the germline V gene, CDR1 is SGHTA and CDR2 is FQGTGA. V lost 2 bases, J lost 1 base, and 9 bases lay in between. This CDR3 is built from 16 residues. CDR3 protein: CASSLRGPSGANVLTF. The CDR3 DNA reads TGTGCCAGCAGCTTACGCGGACCATCTGGGGCCAACGTCCTGACTTTC.

This clone occurred a few times. The J gene is TRBJ1-5, the V gene TRBV11-2; D is possibly TRBD1 (5 bases). V lost 8 bases and J lost 5, with 13 bases in between. The CDR3 is 13 amino acids. CDR1 is SGHAT, CDR2 FQNNGV, per germline. CDR3 DNA: TGTGCCAGCTCCTGGGGGGGGGATCAGCCCCAGCATTTT. It specifies CASSWGGDQPQHF.

This chain joins TRBV5-4 and TRBJ2-2, with a tentative D call TRBD2 (5 bases). The V end lost 4 bases, the J end lost 9 bases, and 16 bases lay between the germline ends. The germline gives CDR1 SGHNT, CDR2 YYREEE (reference sequence). CDR3 length equals 14 residues. CDR3 residues: CASSQDGVFRELFF. The CDR3 region has the DNA TGTGCCAGCAGCCAAGACGGGGTATTCCGGGAGCTGTTTTTT.

The chain recombines TRBV4-1 with TRBJ2-1; possible D gene TRBD2, 6 bases. The germline V gene has CDR1 MGHRA and CDR2 YSYEKL. Trimming shortened V by 4 bases and J by 3 bases, and 7 bases separated the two germline ends. The CDR3 extends over 13 amino acids. CDR3 nucleotide sequence: TGCGCCAGCAGCCCGGAGGGCTACAATGAGCAGTTCTTC. Residues: CASSPEGYNEQFF.

V and J are TRBV12-5 and TRBJ2-1; 8 bases fit TRBD2. V was pared by 8 bases and J by 4 bases, with 10 bases of the junction left unmatched. CDR1 is LGHNT and CDR2 is FRNRAP in the germline V gene. The CDR3 is 15 residues long. CDR3 sequence: CASNRAGAQYNEQFF. CDR3 in DNA: TGTGCTAGTAATAGAGCGGGGGCACAGTACAATGAGCAGTTCTTC.